This T cell receptor beta chain emerged from a study of Ad26.COV2.S vaccination and SARS-CoV-2 variants. The method was immunoSEQ multiplex PCR; TCRdb's version includes in-frame clones alone and lacks a portion of them. The table includes 400,000 to 450,000 clones, roughly 90% detected once. Treatment given: over 15 received Ad26.COV2.S at low or high dose, single or two shots; 5 received placebo; per-sample allocation not given. It was on day 63 after the first vaccine or placebo injection that samples were taken. J was trimmed by 3 bases and V by 5 bases; bases with no gene match: 3. This CDR3 region has 15 residues. CDR1 is LNHDA, CDR2 SQIVND, per germline (reference sequence).

The source was peripheral blood, collected in a trial of Ad26.COV2.S vaccine versus placebo. This sequence originates from a person between 18 and 65 years old who received the Ad26.COV2.S COVID-19 vaccine or a placebo. The genes are TRBV19 and TRBJ2-7; TRBD2 matches at 14 bases. CDR3 sequence (DNA): TGTGCCAGTAGTCCCGGGACTAGCGGGGGCTACGAGCAGTACTTC. As protein: CASSPGTSGGYEQYF.